What follows are 17 T cell receptor beta chains derived from one specimen sequenced in a study of blood T cell repertoires in COVID-19. Data came from immunoSEQ multiplex PCR; TCRdb stores just in-frame clones and leaves some out. The data hold over 250,000 clones, with 85% observed a single time. Material: peripheral blood. The receptors shown here come from a man between 50 and 59 years old with active or convalescent COVID-19.

The chain links TRBV27 to TRBJ2-5; the D gene is possibly TRBD2 (5 bases). This CDR3 is built from 15 residues. Germline lookup yields CDR1 MNHEY and CDR2 SMNVEV (reference sequence). V was shortened by 8 bases and J by 9 bases, with 25 bases between the two germline ends. The DNA for the CDR3 is TGTGCCAGCGCCTCGACCCAATCCCCGCGCGGGTCCCAGTACTTC. Translating it yields CASASTQSPRGSQYF.

This clone was recorded a few times. This rearrangement joins TRBV7-8 to TRBJ2-1, with D perhaps TRBD2 (6 bases). Trimming cost V 1 base and J 9 bases, with 10 bases left between them. The CDR3 runs 13 residues. CDR1 and CDR2 from the germline V gene are SGHVS and FQNEAQ. CDR3 nucleotide sequence: TGTGCCAGCAGCTTAGGGGGGGTACGTGAGCAGTTCTTC. It codes for CASSLGGVREQFF.

J is TRBJ2-2 and V is TRBV7-2, with D perhaps TRBD1 (6 bases). V dropped 5 bases and J dropped 1 base, with 14 bases sitting between them. The CDR3 length is 16 residues. From germline, CDR1 is SGHTA and CDR2 FQGNSA. CDR3 in DNA: TGTGCCAGCAGCACACCACAGGGCCGGAACACCGGGGAGCTGTTTTTT. Protein product: CASSTPQGRNTGELFF.

This sequence joins TRBV21-1 and TRBJ1-5; the table names TRBD1, a call not compared with the DNA. TRBV21-1 is noted as a pseudogene. The CDR3 consists of 19 residues. CDR3 nucleotide sequence: TGTGCCAGCAGCAAGGCCCGGACACCTGCGATTGTCCCCGATCAGCCCCAGCATTTT. Protein: CASSKARTPAIVPDQPQHF.

The V and J genes are TRBV25-1 and TRBJ1-1; D gene ambiguous. The length of the CDR3 is 12 residues. From germline, CDR1 is MGHDK and CDR2 SYGVNS. V was cut by 5 bases and J by 6 bases, with 10 bases left in between. The CDR3, as DNA: TGTGCCAGCAGTTCGGGTACGGCTGAAGCTTTCTTT. It codes for CASSSGTAEAFF. The full variable domain, with the rest looked up from reference TRBV25-1 and TRBJ1-1, is EADIYQTPRYLVIGTGKKITLECSQTMGHDKMYWYQQDPGMELHLIHYSYGVNSTEKGDLSSESTVSRIRTEHFPLTLESARPSHTSQYLCASSSGTAEAFFGQGTRLTVV.

The chain has TRBV30 and TRBJ2-7, with 12 bases lining up with TRBD2. Losses at the gene ends were 3 bases for V and 6 bases for J; bases not matched to a gene: 6. CDR1 and CDR2 (germline): GTSNPN, SVGIG (reference sequence). There are 14 residues in the CDR3. The CDR3 region has the DNA TGTGCCTGGAGCAGACTAGCGGGAGCGGTCGAGCAGTACTTC. Amino acid sequence: CAWSRLAGAVEQYF.

The rearrangement uses TRBV14 and TRBJ2-5; a weak D match, TRBD2 (6 bases). The CDR3 extends over 14 amino acids. Trimming removed 4 bases at V and 5 bases at J, with 14 bases between. Germline CDR1 reads SGHDN; CDR2 reads FVKESK. CDR3 amino acids: CASSLTSGYETQYF. The CDR3 bases are TGTGCCAGCAGCCTCACCAGCGGGTACGAGACCCAGTACTTC.

The genes are TRBV7-9 and TRBJ2-2; 8 nucleotides line up with TRBD2. Germline CDR1 and CDR2: SEHNR and FQNEAQ (reference sequence). Trimming removed 5 bases from V and 2 bases from J; junction bases left unmatched: 4. The CDR3 loop spans 15 amino acids. The CDR3 loop reads CASSPGLVNTGELFF. In nucleotides, the CDR3 is TGTGCCAGCAGCCCGGGACTAGTTAACACCGGGGAGCTGTTTTTT.

The rearrangement uses TRBV3-1 (or the pseudogene TRBV3-2) and TRBJ2-1; D possibly corresponds to TRBD2 (5 bases). Germline V gene sequence: CDR1 LGHDT, CDR2 YNNKEL (reference sequence). CDR3 size: 12 residues. V was clipped by 4 bases and J by 7 bases, with 8 bases between them. The CDR3 DNA reads as TGTGCCAGCAGCCTACGGGGAAATGAGCAGTTCTTC. It translates to CASSLRGNEQFF.

In DNA, the CDR3 is TGTGCCAGCAGTGACCCTGGGGGGGATGGGGGCTACACCTTC. It encodes CASSDPGGDGGYTF. The V call is TRBV6-1, the J call TRBJ1-2; TRBD1 might be the D (5 bases). CDR1 is MNHNS, CDR2 SASEGT, per germline. CDR3 length: 14 amino acids. V lost 3 bases and J lost 8, with 16 bases in between.

This chain links TRBV28 with TRBJ1-2; D is undetermined. The CDR3 contains 11 residues. Deletions cut 5 bases from V and 2 bases from J, with 3 bases between. The germline V gene has CDR1 MDHEN and CDR2 SYDVKM. As DNA, the CDR3 is TGTGCCAGCAGTAGCAACTATGGCTACACCTTC. Translated: CASSSNYGYTF.

V is TRBV28 and J is TRBJ2-5; TRBD2 might be the D (5 bases). This CDR3 comprises 15 residues. Trimming left V 6 bases short and J 3 bases short, with 17 bases between. Germline V gives CDR1 MDHEN, CDR2 SYDVKM. CDR3 region: CASRLFMGAKETQYF. The CDR3 DNA sequence: TGTGCCAGCAGACTCTTTATGGGAGCCAAAGAGACCCAGTACTTC.

The CDR3 reads CASSQVIGSPLHF. Here the CDR3 DNA reads TGTGCCAGCAGCCAAGTAATCGGTTCACCCCTCCACTTT. The chain links TRBV14 to TRBJ1-6, with D hard to call. Trimming took 1 base from V and 9 from J, leaving 7 bases between them. Germline CDR1 SGHDN, CDR2 FVKESK. There are 13 residues in the CDR3.

J is TRBJ2-7 and V is TRBV6-5; maybe TRBD2 (5 bases). The germline gives CDR1 MNHEY, CDR2 SVGAGI. V lost 4 bases and J 5 bases, leaving 15 bases between the germline ends. The CDR3 contains 14 residues. In DNA, the CDR3 is TGTGCCAGCAGTTTTTCGTGGGCGGGCCACGAGCAGTACTTC. Amino acid sequence: CASSFSWAGHEQYF.

The chain uses TRBV3-1 (or the pseudogene TRBV3-2) and TRBJ1-1, with 7 bases lining up with TRBD1. The length of the CDR3 is 16 residues. Germline values: CDR1 LGHDT, CDR2 YNNKEL (reference sequence). Unmatched junction bases numbered 8, after V lost 0 bases and J lost 4 bases. CDR3 sequence reads: CASSQEGVRGATEAFF. The CDR3 bases are TGTGCCAGCAGCCAAGAGGGCGTCAGGGGGGCCACTGAAGCTTTCTTT.

The V and J genes are TRBV3-1 (or the pseudogene TRBV3-2) and TRBJ1-5; no firm D call. Trimming shortened V by 1 base and J by 9 bases, and 13 bases separated the two germline ends. This CDR3 spans 14 amino acids. Germline V gene lookup returns CDR1 LGHDT and CDR2 YNNKEL (reference sequence). CDR3 nucleotide sequence: TGTGCCAGCAGCCAAGGGCTTCCCCATTGGCCCCAGCATTTT. It specifies CASSQGLPHWPQHF.

This sequence joins TRBV5-1 and TRBJ1-1; D remains ambiguous. CDR1 is SGHRS and CDR2 is YFSETQ in the germline V gene. V gave up 0 bases and J gave up 1 base, with 7 bases separating them. This CDR3 spans 14 amino acids. The CDR3: CASSLETENTEAFF. The CDR3 region has the DNA TGCGCCAGCAGCTTGGAAACAGAGAACACTGAAGCTTTCTTT.